These 25 T cell receptor beta chains originate from one sample sequenced in a study of molecular identifiers for immune sequencing clone quantification. MiXCR was run by TCRdb on the PCR reads, yielding one entry per CDR3 protein. The sample includes some 650,000 distinct CDR3 sequences, 20% seen only once; the top ten take roughly 0.9%. The source material was naive CD8+ T cells from blood, with Jurkat cell RNA spiked in. Documented subset: FACS-sorted CD8+CD4-CCR7+CD45RA+ naive T cells. The receptors originated from a human donor in good health. Some libraries in this study had Jurkat cell RNA spiked in.

This clonotype was seen at least ten times. The J gene is TRBJ2-2, the V gene TRBV4-1; D is perhaps TRBD2 (5 bases). The germline V gene encodes CDR1 MGHRA and CDR2 YSYEKL. The CDR3 has 14 amino acids. Trimming cost V 1 base and J 3 bases, with 6 bases left between them. This CDR3 reads CASSQVGDTGELFF. The CDR3 DNA is TGCGCCAGCAGCCAAGTCGGGGACACCGGGGAGCTGTTTTTT.

As for this clonotype: A much larger clone sits a single nucleotide away, making a read error possible. The V call is TRBV30, the J call TRBJ1-5; the D is unclear. Germline V gives CDR1 GTSNPN, CDR2 SVGIG (reference sequence). The CDR3 spans 14 residues. This CDR3 is CAWSVGFGNRPQHF. The CDR3 DNA reads TGTGCCTGGAGTGTAGGTTTTGGGAATCGGCCCCAGCATTTT.

This clonotype was seen ten or more times. The CDR3 DNA is TGTGCCAGCAGTGCCTCAAGGGGAGGCACGATCTATGGCTACACCTTC. This sequence encodes CASSASRGGTIYGYTF. The chain couples TRBV25-1 to TRBJ1-2, with D possibly TRBD1 on 5 matching bases. This CDR3 contains 16 residues. Trimming shortened V by 4 bases and J by 4 bases, and 19 bases separated the two germline ends. CDR1 is MGHDK and CDR2 is SYGVNS in the germline V gene.

This clonotype was counted a few times. The rearrangement uses TRBV5-6 and TRBJ2-7, with 9 nucleotides matching TRBD1. The germline V gene has CDR1 SGHDT and CDR2 YYEEEE. The CDR3 spans 14 residues. With V trimmed by 2 bases and J by 5 bases, 5 bases remained unmatched. The CDR3 DNA sequence: TGTGCCAGCAGCTTCGGGACAGGGTTCCACGAGCAGTACTTC. Protein: CASSFGTGFHEQYF. The whole variable domain, remainder taken from reference TRBV5-6 and TRBJ2-7, is DAGVTQSPTHLIKTRGQQVTLRCSPKSGHDTVSWYQQALGQGPQFIFQYYEEEERQRGNFPDRFSGHQFPNYSSELNVNALLLGDSALYLCASSFGTGFHEQYFGPGTRLTVT.

This clonotype was detected ten times or more. This chain uses TRBV6-5 with TRBJ2-7; 9 bases line up with TRBD2. This CDR3 has 17 amino acids. V lost 2 bases and J lost 0; bases outside the gene matches: 8. Germline loops: CDR1 MNHEY, CDR2 SVGAGI. The CDR3 DNA reads as TGTGCCAGCAGTTACGGGACTAGCCCCAGAAGCTCCTACGAGCAGTACTTC. As protein: CASSYGTSPRSSYEQYF.

A note on this clonotype: This could be a read error, since a much larger clone is one nucleotide away. The chain employs TRBV2 and TRBJ1-5; no firm D call. CDR3 length: 15 amino acids. Germline V gene lookup returns CDR1 SNHLY and CDR2 FYNNEI. CDR3 amino acids: CASSVNVLSNQSQHF. For the CDR3, the DNA is TGTGCCAGCAGTGTTAACGTACTTAGCAATCAGTCCCAGCATTTT.

As regards this clonotype: A much bigger clone sits one base away, suggesting this may be a read error. V is TRBV18 and J is TRBJ2-5; D call uncertain. Per germline, CDR1 KGHSH and CDR2 LQKENI. The CDR3 has 13 amino acids. The CDR3 DNA sequence: TGTGCCAGCTCACCATACGACCAAGAGACCCGGTACTTC. This gives the protein CASSPYDQETRYF.

A word on this clonotype: A much more abundant neighbour one base away suggests this may be a read error. This chain connects TRBV11-3 to TRBJ2-1; weak D call: TRBD2 (6 bases). The CDR3 extends over 15 amino acids. Per germline, CDR1 SGHNT and CDR2 YENEEA. V lost 3 bases and J 5 bases, leaving 14 bases between the germline ends. The CDR3 DNA sequence: TGTGCCAGCAGCTTGGACGGGGGAAACCACAATGAGCAGTTCTTC. Protein: CASSLDGGNHNEQFF.

This clonotype was seen more than once but under ten times. The chain carries TRBV27 and TRBJ2-3, with 10 bases that match TRBD2. V was clipped by 5 bases and J by 2 bases; unmatched bases: 10. The CDR3 has 17 amino acids. Germline CDR1 MNHEY, CDR2 SMNVEV (reference sequence). The CDR3 loop reads CASSTAGGPFPTDTQYF. CDR3 DNA sequence: TGTGCCAGCAGTACAGCGGGAGGGCCTTTTCCCACAGATACGCAGTATTTT.

Concerning this clonotype itself: A read error may be the cause here, since a much bigger clone is one base away. The genes are TRBV27 and TRBJ1-1; tentatively, D is TRBD1 (5 bases). The CDR3 has 15 residues. Germline CDR1 and CDR2: MNHEY and SMNVEV (reference sequence). CDR3 nucleotides: TGTGTCAGCAGTTTATACGGGGGTATGAACACTGAAGCTTTCTTT. The encoded protein is CVSSLYGGMNTEAFF.

This clonotype was detected only a few times. This sequence joins TRBV10-2 and TRBJ2-2, with unresolved D. CDR1 and CDR2 from the germline V gene are WSHSY and SAAADI. V was trimmed by 0 bases and J by 4 bases, leaving 12 bases between them. The CDR3 runs 16 residues. The CDR3 reads CASSESHPARTGELFF. CDR3 nucleotide sequence: TGCGCCAGCAGTGAGTCCCACCCTGCCCGCACCGGGGAGCTGTTTTTT.

This clonotype turned up a few times. The chain recombines TRBV12-3 or TRBV12-4 with TRBJ1-3; D remains unclear. Trimming removed 4 bases from V and 1 base from J, with 8 bases in between. This CDR3 region has 14 residues. The CDR3 coding sequence is TGTGCCAGCAGTTGGGTGGGTTCTGGAAACACCATATATTTT. Amino acids: CASSWVGSGNTIYF.

This clonotype was picked up a small number of times. This chain links TRBV2 with TRBJ2-7; 8 bases are a match to TRBD1. Per the germline V gene, CDR1 is SNHLY and CDR2 is FYNNEI. J lost 2 bases, V lost 6 bases, and 9 bases had no gene match. The CDR3 totals 15 residues. In DNA, the CDR3 is TGTGCCAGCAGACCAACAGGGGGGTCGGCCTACGAGCAGTACTTC. This translates into CASRPTGGSAYEQYF.

Comment on this clonotype: This clone may be a read error of a much larger clone one base away. Since the CDR3 does not end with the conserved phenylalanine or tryptophan, this likely comes from a read error. The chain's CDR3 is CASSPLSNQPQHS. The CDR3 DNA reads as TGTGCCAGCAGTCCCCTAAGCAATCAGCCCCAGCATTCT. The chain combines TRBV27 with TRBJ1-5; D remains ambiguous. V was clipped by 5 bases and J by 1 base, with 6 bases between them. The CDR3 has 13 amino acids. In germline, CDR1 is MNHEY, CDR2 SMNVEV (reference sequence).

This clonotype occurred many times. The CDR3 loop reads CASSDRPRTTNTGELFF. The CDR3 DNA is TGTGCCAGCAGTGACCGTCCTCGGACAACGAACACCGGGGAGCTGTTTTTT. The chain has TRBV6-2 or TRBV6-3 and TRBJ2-2, with D possibly being TRBD1 (5 bases). This CDR3 region has 17 residues. V was shortened by 5 bases and J by 0 bases, with 16 bases between the two germline ends. Germline CDR1 and CDR2: MNHEY and SVGEGT.

This clonotype occurred many times. The V call is TRBV12-3 or TRBV12-4, the J call TRBJ1-1; D not certain. V was trimmed by 5 bases and J by 11 bases, leaving 18 bases between them. The CDR3 loop spans 13 amino acids. The CDR3, as DNA: TGTGCCAGCAGTCCTCAGTGGGTTCGGGAGGCTTTCTTT. Translation gives CASSPQWVREAFF.

This clonotype was recorded at least ten times. The chain recombines TRBV13 with TRBJ2-1; D unclear. From germline, CDR1 is PRHDT and CDR2 FYEKMQ (reference sequence). The CDR3 sequence is 12 residues long. The ends were cut back, 5 bases at V and 6 bases at J, with 8 bases in the middle. The CDR3 here is CASSPIGNEQFF. The DNA of the CDR3 is TGTGCCAGCAGCCCGATAGGCAATGAGCAGTTCTTC.

Regarding this clonotype: An end of the junction does not agree with germline; a read error may underlie this. The chain is built from TRBV20-1 and TRBJ1-1; D might be TRBD1 (6 bases). The CDR3 loop spans 15 amino acids. Germline CDR1 reads DFQATT; CDR2 reads SNEGSKA (reference sequence). The DNA of the CDR3 is TGCAGTGCTAGAGATCGTCAGGGGTTGTTGGCTGAAGCTTTCTTC. Its translation is CSARDRQGLLAEAFF.

This chain connects TRBV27 to TRBJ2-2; weak D call: TRBD1 (6 bases). CDR1 and CDR2 from the germline V gene are MNHEY and SMNVEV (reference sequence). V lost 6 bases and J 4 bases, leaving 15 bases between the germline ends. The CDR3 is 15 amino acids. Here the CDR3 reads CASSPSPTGTGELFF. The CDR3 DNA reads as TGTGCCAGCAGCCCCAGCCCGACAGGCACCGGGGAGCTGTTTTTT.

This clonotype was found many times. This chain links TRBV11-2 with TRBJ2-7; D gene uncertain. The V end lost 5 bases, the J end lost 0 bases, and 11 bases lay between the germline ends. Germline V gene data show CDR1 as SGHAT and CDR2 as FQNNGV. The CDR3 runs to 14 residues. In DNA, the CDR3 is TGTGCCAGCAGCCCCACTGATCCCTCCTACGAGCAGTACTTC. Its translation is CASSPTDPSYEQYF.

At least ten counts were recorded for this clonotype. One end of the junction fails to match germline, which may point to a read error. The chain combines TRBV7-7 with TRBJ1-1; 8 bases are a match to TRBD1. CDR3 length: 13 residues. Germline CDR1 is SSHAT and CDR2 is FNYEAQ (reference sequence). CDR3 coding DNA: TGTGCTAGCAGCTTGACAGGGGTCACTGAAGCTTTCTTT. Its translation: CASSLTGVTEAFF.

Points on this clonotype: This clone may be a read error of a much larger clone one base away. V gene TRBV19 combines with J gene TRBJ1-1; D gene uncertain. Germline V gives CDR1 LNHDA, CDR2 SQIVND (reference sequence). The CDR3 has 16 residues. V lost 1 base and J lost 1, with 13 bases in between. In DNA form, the CDR3 reads TGTGCCAGTAGTATAGTCCCGGGAGTGGAGAACACTGAAGCTTTCTTT. Translated: CASSIVPGVENTEAFF.

This clonotype was detected a few times. Lacking the conserved final phenylalanine or tryptophan, this CDR3 likely reflects a read error. The rearrangement uses TRBV9 and TRBJ2-3, with D maybe TRBD2 (5 bases). CDR1 is SGDLS, CDR2 YYNGEE, per germline. This CDR3 region has 15 residues. Trimming stripped 3 bases from V and 2 bases from J, with 13 bases between. The CDR3 nucleotides read TGTGCCAGCAGCGGGAGCGGAGCGGCCACAGATACGCAGTATCTT. It is translated as CASSGSGAATDTQYL.

This clonotype was recorded many times. The chain carries TRBV20-1 and TRBJ2-7; D ambiguous. Germline V gene sequence: CDR1 DFQATT, CDR2 SNEGSKA (reference sequence). The CDR3 is made up of 13 amino acids. Trimming pared 3 bases from V and 5 bases from J, leaving 14 bases between. The chain's CDR3 is CSARLVSKDEQYF. The CDR3 region has the DNA TGCAGTGCTAGGCTCGTTTCTAAAGACGAGCAGTACTTC.

The sample holds a few counts of this clonotype. CDR3 sequence (DNA): TGTGCCAGCACGGATGGGGGGGGGGACCACTCAGATACGCAGTATTTT. It yields the protein CASTDGGGDHSDTQYF. The V call is TRBV7-9, the J call TRBJ2-3; 7 positions agree with TRBD2. Germline V gene lookup returns CDR1 SEHNR and CDR2 FQNEAQ (reference sequence). V lost 7 bases, J lost 4 bases, and 14 bases stayed unmatched. This CDR3 comprises 16 residues.